The 18 T cell receptor beta chains in this list originate from one sample, sequenced in a study of T cell responses to AZD1222 COVID-19 vaccine. TCRdb's copy holds only in-frame clones and misses some; the assay was immunoSEQ multiplex PCR. Here the sample spans 95,000 to 100,000 clones, roughly 87% being singletons. Specimen: peripheral blood, collected on day 0 of AZD1222 vaccination. Receptors originate from an adult in good health.

This clone was seen many times. The chain uses TRBV14 and TRBJ1-2; D ambiguous. V was shortened by 1 base and J by 8 bases, with 11 bases between the two germline ends. CDR3 length: 13 amino acids. Germline V gives CDR1 SGHDN, CDR2 FVKESK. CDR3 region: CASSQGRGEGYTF. In DNA form, the CDR3 reads TGTGCCAGCAGCCAAGGACGGGGTGAGGGCTACACCTTC.

This clone was observed a single time. The rearrangement joins TRBV28 to TRBJ1-1, with 7 bases fitting TRBD1. This CDR3 is built from 17 residues. The trim removed 7 bases at V and 1 base at J, leaving 15 bases unmatched. The V gene's germline CDR1 is MDHEN and CDR2 SYDVKM. The CDR3 DNA follows: TGTGCCAGCACCCTTTGGGGGGCAGGGGGGCAGAACACTGAAGCTTTCTTT. It encodes CASTLWGAGGQNTEAFF.

This clone was recorded a few times. CDR3: CASSPETDPTAYGYTF. In DNA form, the CDR3 reads TGTGCCAGCAGCCCCGAGACAGATCCGACGGCCTATGGCTACACCTTC. This chain joins TRBV14 and TRBJ1-2, with D tentatively TRBD1 (5 bases). Per germline, CDR1 SGHDN and CDR2 FVKESK. V lost 4 bases to trimming and J lost 4 bases, with 19 bases between them. The length of the CDR3 is 16 residues.

The rearrangement uses TRBV3-1 (or the pseudogene TRBV3-2) and TRBJ1-4; 8 nucleotides match TRBD1. The CDR3 contains 14 residues. Germline V gene sequence: CDR1 LGHDT, CDR2 YNNKEL (reference sequence). J lost 7 bases, V lost 4 bases, and 5 bases had no gene match. The CDR3 loop reads CASSLRQGTEKLFF. The CDR3 DNA reads TGTGCCAGCAGCCTTCGACAGGGGACTGAAAAACTGTTTTTT.

The rearrangement uses TRBV19 and TRBJ1-4, with D unclear. CDR3 size: 10 residues. The germline CDR1 and CDR2 sequences are LNHDA and SQIVND (reference sequence). V was clipped by 3 bases and J by 10 bases, with 3 bases between them. The CDR3 loop reads CASSMGKLFF. DNA for the CDR3: TGTGCCAGTAGTATGGGAAAACTGTTTTTT.

The chain uses TRBV6-1 and TRBJ1-1; D is unclear. V lost 2 bases to trimming and J lost 1 base, with 5 bases between them. This CDR3 region has 13 residues. Germline V CDR1 and CDR2: MNHNS, SASEGT. The CDR3 protein is CASSEWQNTEAFF. The CDR3 DNA sequence: TGTGCCAGCAGTGAATGGCAGAACACTGAAGCTTTCTTT.

V gene TRBV5-1 combines with J gene TRBJ1-4; D remains unclear. The V and J ends lost 0 bases and 10 bases respectively, with 10 bases between them. Germline V lookup: CDR1 SGHRS, CDR2 YFSETQ. This CDR3 contains 13 residues. CDR3: CASSLAPSGKLFF. The CDR3 DNA follows: TGCGCCAGCAGCTTGGCCCCATCGGGAAAACTGTTTTTT.

The chain carries TRBV6-2 or TRBV6-3 and TRBJ1-1; unclear D gene. The ends were cut back, 2 bases at V and 7 bases at J, with 5 bases in the middle. The germline gives CDR1 MNHEY, CDR2 SVGEGT. The CDR3 loop spans 11 amino acids. In nucleotides, the CDR3 is TGTGCCAGCAGTTACATAGGTGAAGCTTTCTTT. Translating gives CASSYIGEAFF.

The CDR3 here is CAWRDLTPGSTIYF. In nucleotides, the CDR3 is TGTGCCTGGAGGGACTTAACTCCGGGTAGCACCATATATTTT. The chain links TRBV30 to TRBJ1-3; D remains unclear. The germline V and J ends were trimmed by 3 bases and 9 bases, with 18 bases remaining between them. The CDR3 runs to 14 residues. The V gene's germline CDR1 is GTSNPN and CDR2 SVGIG (reference sequence).

The chain uses TRBV2 and TRBJ1-1; 7 positions agree with TRBD1. After removal of 7 bases from V and 2 bases from J, the junction contained 7 bases not matched to a gene. The CDR3 consists of 14 residues. CDR1 and CDR2 from the germline V gene are SNHLY and FYNNEI. The CDR3 DNA reads as TGTGCCAGCACGGGGACAGCCCTAAACACTGAAGCTTTCTTT. This gives the protein CASTGTALNTEAFF.

The rearrangement uses TRBV24-1 and TRBJ2-5, with 9 bases that match TRBD2. Germline CDR1 is KGHDR and CDR2 is SFDVKD. V gave up 4 bases and J gave up 5 bases; unmatched junction bases: 4. The CDR3 extends over 14 amino acids. CDR3 nucleotide sequence: TGTGCCACCAGTGACCGCGGGGGGGCCGAGACCCAGTACTTC. This gives the protein CATSDRGGAETQYF.

The table lists this clone with a few counts. The J gene is TRBJ2-3, the V gene TRBV2, with D perhaps assigned TRBD1 or TRBD2 (5 bases each). The ends were cut back, 1 base at V and 5 bases at J, with 13 bases in the middle. This CDR3 comprises 15 residues. Germline CDR1 reads SNHLY; CDR2 reads FYNNEI. CDR3 sequence reads: CASSEDGAQVDTQYF. CDR3 DNA sequence: TGTGCCAGCAGTGAAGACGGGGCCCAGGTAGATACGCAGTATTTT.

The chain combines TRBV18 with TRBJ2-7; no clear D gene. CDR1 and CDR2 (germline): KGHSH, LQKENI. This CDR3 comprises 13 residues. V was clipped by 2 bases and J by 3 bases, with 8 bases between them. The CDR3: CASSPTVDYEQYF. In DNA, the CDR3 is TGTGCCAGCTCACCAACAGTCGACTACGAGCAGTACTTC.

The rearrangement uses TRBV7-8 and TRBJ2-7; D may be TRBD1 or TRBD2 (5 bases each). The ends were cut back, 4 bases at V and 0 bases at J, with 10 bases in the middle. This CDR3 is built from 14 residues. Per the germline V gene, CDR1 is SGHVS and CDR2 is FQNEAQ. The CDR3 here is CASSSSGTSYEQYF. The DNA for the CDR3 is TGTGCCAGCAGCTCCTCCGGGACCTCCTACGAGCAGTACTTC.

The V gene is TRBV6-4, the J gene TRBJ1-1; D not certain. In germline, CDR1 is MRHNA, CDR2 SNTAGT. This CDR3 comprises 15 residues. With 3 bases removed from V and 5 bases from J, the gap between germline ends came to 16 bases. For the CDR3, the DNA is TGTGCCAGCAGTGAATCGGCCTCCTTTTGGACTGAAGCTTTCTTT. It yields the protein CASSESASFWTEAFF.

Note on this clone: A much larger clone is a single base away; this may be a read error. The CDR3 DNA is TGCGCCAGCAGCCAGGACAGCAATCAGCCCCAGCATTTT. The encoded protein is CASSQDSNQPQHF. The rearrangement uses TRBV5-1 and TRBJ1-5; D is undetermined. With 4 bases removed from V and 1 base from J, the gap between germline ends came to 6 bases. The CDR3 runs to 13 residues. The V gene's germline CDR1 is SGHRS and CDR2 YFSETQ. Supplemented by reference TRBV5-1 and TRBJ1-5, the full variable domain reads KAGVTQTPRYLIKTRGQQVTLSCSPISGHRSVSWYQQTPGQGLQFLFEYFSETQRNKGNFPGRFSGRQFSNSRSEMNVSTLELGDSALYLCASSQDSNQPQHFGDGTRLSIL.

The chain has TRBV6-5 and TRBJ1-2; the match to TRBD1 covers 10 bases. V lost 0 bases to trimming and J lost 8 bases; unmatched junction nucleotides: 6. The germline V gene has CDR1 MNHEY and CDR2 SVGAGI. The CDR3 is 15 amino acids. DNA for the CDR3: TGTGCCAGCAGTTACTCAAGACAGGGGGCCAAAGGCTACACCTTC. Encoded protein: CASSYSRQGAKGYTF.

CDR3 region: CASSPLSGSFTGGPGREAFF. DNA of the CDR3: TGTGCCAGTAGTCCTCTCTCCGGGTCCTTTACAGGGGGCCCTGGAAGGGAAGCTTTCTTT. The chain combines TRBV19 with TRBJ1-1; 9 bases map to TRBD1. This CDR3 contains 20 residues. V shed 5 bases, J shed 8 bases, and the junction held 27 bases outside the gene matches. CDR1 and CDR2 from the germline V gene are LNHDA and SQIVND (reference sequence).